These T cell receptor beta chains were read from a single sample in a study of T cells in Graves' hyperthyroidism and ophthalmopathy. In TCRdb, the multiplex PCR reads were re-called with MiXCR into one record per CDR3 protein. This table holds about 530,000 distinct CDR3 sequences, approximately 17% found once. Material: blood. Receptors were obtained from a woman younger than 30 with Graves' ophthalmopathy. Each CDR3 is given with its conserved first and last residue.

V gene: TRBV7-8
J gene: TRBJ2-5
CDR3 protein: CASSPPGLAGKDF

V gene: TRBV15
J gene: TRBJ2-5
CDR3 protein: CATSRGRSGETQYF

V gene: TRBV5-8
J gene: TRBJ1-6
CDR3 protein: CASSLGRGQGGNSPLHF

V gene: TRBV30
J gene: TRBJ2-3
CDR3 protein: CAWSNSGTASKGTDTQYF

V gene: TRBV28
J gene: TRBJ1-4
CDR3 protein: CASQQETNEKLFF

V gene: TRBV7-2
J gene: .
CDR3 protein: CASSLVLGQGPYEQFF

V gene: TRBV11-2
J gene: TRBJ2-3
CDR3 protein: CASSLLDYERDTQYF

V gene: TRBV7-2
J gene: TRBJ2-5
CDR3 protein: CASSFGTVETQYF

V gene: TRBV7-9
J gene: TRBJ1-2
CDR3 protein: CASSFRTVGGYTF

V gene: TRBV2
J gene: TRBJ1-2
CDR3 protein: CASSTGQGAGGYTF

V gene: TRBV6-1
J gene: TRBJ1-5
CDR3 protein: CASVPLGRGTDQPQHF

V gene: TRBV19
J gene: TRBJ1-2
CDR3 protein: CASSWGPIYGYTF

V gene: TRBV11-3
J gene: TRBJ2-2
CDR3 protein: CASSPKRGHTGELFF

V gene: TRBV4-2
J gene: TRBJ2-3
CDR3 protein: CASSQESSGGGTQYF

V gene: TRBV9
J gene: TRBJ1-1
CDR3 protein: CASSPLGPSQNTEAFF

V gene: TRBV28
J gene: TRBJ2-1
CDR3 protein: CASRPGQGSYNEQFF